This T cell receptor beta chain stems from a study of cytomegalovirus exposure and HLA in healthy donors. With 3 bases removed from V and 4 bases from J, the gap between germline ends came to 10 bases. Germline lookup yields CDR1 KGHSH and CDR2 LQKENI. This CDR3 contains 14 residues. The PCR used 60 Vbeta and 13 Jbeta primers. The method was immunoSEQ multiplex PCR; TCRdb's version includes in-frame clones alone and lacks a portion of them. The table has about 110,000 clones, about 90% seen once; the top ten hold 1.5% to 2%. A word on this clone: The target antigen is unknown.

General study points: Some V segments, including TRBV6-2 and TRBV6-3, were excluded as indistinguishable. With DRB1 most and HLA-C fewest, TCR association rates differed between HLA loci in a later analysis. Most likely, a cluster of highly shared sequence variants arose as a sequencing artifact.

The rearrangement uses TRBV18 and TRBJ1-5, with D tentatively TRBD1 (5 bases). Sequencing used PBMCs. This sequence originates from a middle-aged man in good health and CMV-seronegative. The CDR3 DNA reads TGTGCCAGCTCACCGCGGGACCTAAATCAGCCCCAGCATTTT. As protein: CASSPRDLNQPQHF.